Shown below are 18 T cell receptor beta chains from a single sample sequenced in a study of identical twins. TCRdb re-called the 5' RACE reads with MiXCR, one entry per CDR3 protein. The profile shows roughly 1,500,000 distinct CDR3 sequences, about 32% of them singletons. Input material: cord blood. Receptors were obtained from a newborn girl in good health.

The genes are TRBV28 and TRBJ1-5; D is perhaps TRBD1 (5 bases). Trimming cost V 4 bases and J 7 bases, with 11 bases left between them. The CDR3 loop spans 13 amino acids. Germline V gene data show CDR1 as MDHEN and CDR2 as SYDVKM. The CDR3: CASSWGSGQPQHF. CDR3 nucleotide sequence: TGTGCCAGCAGTTGGGGGAGCGGACAGCCCCAGCATTTT.

J is TRBJ1-1 and V is TRBV4-1; D might be TRBD1 (6 bases). Germline V lookup: CDR1 MGHRA, CDR2 YSYEKL. The V gene lost 0 bases and the J gene lost 5 bases, with 13 bases spanning the gap. The CDR3 spans 15 residues. The chain's CDR3 is CASSQDRGSGTEAFF. In DNA form, the CDR3 reads TGCGCCAGCAGCCAAGATAGGGGGAGTGGGACTGAAGCTTTCTTT.

The chain carries TRBV20-1 and TRBJ2-3; TRBD1 is a possible D gene (7 bases). The germline V gene has CDR1 DFQATT and CDR2 SNEGSKA (reference sequence). The CDR3 runs to 14 residues. Trimming shortened V by 1 base and J by 4 bases, and 12 bases separated the two germline ends. CDR3 sequence reads: CSARVARGADTQYF. The CDR3 nucleotides are TGCAGTGCTAGAGTGGCCAGGGGGGCAGATACGCAGTATTTT.

The chain carries TRBV4-1 and TRBJ2-7; 9 bases fit TRBD2. The germline gives CDR1 MGHRA, CDR2 YSYEKL. The CDR3 is 16 residues long. J was trimmed by 3 bases and V by 3 bases; bases with no gene match: 9. CDR3 sequence: CASSQRVVAGDYEQYF. CDR3 coding DNA: TGCGCCAGCAGCCAGAGGGTGGTAGCGGGAGACTACGAGCAGTACTTC.

To note about this clonotype: A much larger clone is a single base away; this may be a read error. The CDR3 reads CASSYRTAANEKLFF. The CDR3 DNA reads as TGTGCCAGCAGTTACCGGACAGCAGCTAATGAAAAACTGTTTTTT. The rearrangement joins TRBV6-5 to TRBJ1-4; a possible D gene is TRBD1 (6 bases). V was clipped by 2 bases and J by 3 bases, with 10 bases between them. Per the germline V gene, CDR1 is MNHEY and CDR2 is SVGAGI. The CDR3 sequence is 15 residues long.

This clonotype came up a few times. The chain has TRBV2 and TRBJ2-7; 8 bases align to TRBD1. CDR1 and CDR2 from the germline V gene are SNHLY and FYNNEI. V shed 7 bases, J shed 2 bases, and the junction held 7 bases outside the gene matches. The CDR3 contains 14 residues. The CDR3: CASILRQGPYEQYF. CDR3 DNA sequence: TGTGCCAGCATTCTTCGACAGGGGCCCTACGAGCAGTACTTC.

This clonotype was observed at least ten times. The gene calls are TRBV24-1 and TRBJ2-4; TRBD2 is a possible D gene (6 bases). CDR3 size: 15 residues. Germline V gene data show CDR1 as KGHDR and CDR2 as SFDVKD. Trimming removed 0 bases from V and 5 bases from J, with 10 bases in between. CDR3 coding DNA: TGTGCCACCAGTGATTTGAGATCGGGAGAAAACATTCAGTACTTC. Translating it yields CATSDLRSGENIQYF.

The chain is built from TRBV4-2 and TRBJ2-1, with TRBD2 matching over 7 bases. There are 14 residues in the CDR3. V was pared by 4 bases and J by 5 bases, with 5 bases of the junction left unmatched. The germline V gene has CDR1 LGHNA and CDR2 YNFKEQ. In DNA form, the CDR3 reads TGTGCCAGCAGCCCTAGCGGAGATCACAATGAGCAGTTCTTC. Its translation: CASSPSGDHNEQFF.

This clonotype was observed a handful of times. The V gene is TRBV6-2 or TRBV6-3, the J gene TRBJ2-1, with 11 positions matching TRBD2. The CDR3 sequence is 17 residues long. Germline V gene lookup returns CDR1 MNHEY and CDR2 SVGEGT. Trimming took 0 bases from V and 7 from J; bases not matched to a gene: 8. The CDR3 bases are TGTGCCAGCAGTTACTCGATAGCGGGGGGGCGTAATAATGAGCAGTTCTTC. Translation gives CASSYSIAGGRNNEQFF.

With respect to this clonotype: This sequence may be a read error, since a much larger clone differs from it by one base. The CDR3 DNA sequence: TGTGCCACACGGACTGGCATGACAGATACGCAGTATTTT. Amino acid sequence: CATRTGMTDTQYF. This chain links TRBV6-5 with TRBJ2-3; a possible D gene is TRBD2 (5 bases). The CDR3 spans 13 residues. The V gene's germline CDR1 is MNHEY and CDR2 SVGAGI. V lost 10 bases, J lost 3 bases, and 14 bases lay in between.

This clonotype was counted between two and nine times. The genes are TRBV20-1 and TRBJ2-7; 10 nucleotides align to TRBD2. J was trimmed by 2 bases and V by 0 bases; bases with no gene match: 7. Per germline, CDR1 DFQATT and CDR2 SNEGSKA (reference sequence). There are 16 residues in the CDR3. The CDR3 nucleotides read TGCAGTGCTAGAGATCAAGCTAGCGGGAGTCCCTACGAGCAGTACTTC. Amino acids: CSARDQASGSPYEQYF.

The gene calls are TRBV27 and TRBJ1-1, with D perhaps TRBD1 (6 bases). The CDR3 is 16 amino acids. Germline CDR1 MNHEY, CDR2 SMNVEV (reference sequence). The germline V and J ends were trimmed by 5 bases and 4 bases, with 20 bases remaining between them. The CDR3 DNA is TGTGCCAGCAGTCCACACAGGGCGAGGCAGAGCACTGAAGCTTTCTTT. Its protein product is CASSPHRARQSTEAFF.

This clonotype has a handful of counts. This chain connects TRBV18 to TRBJ2-5; the match to TRBD2 covers 10 bases. The CDR3 totals 19 residues. The junction had 17 bases not matched to a gene; V was cut back by 3 bases and J by 4 bases. The germline V gene has CDR1 KGHSH and CDR2 LQKENI. CDR3 sequence (DNA): TGTGCCAGCTCACCGGTCCCCTATCGTCTAGCGGGAGTTTTAGAGACCCAGTACTTC. It translates to CASSPVPYRLAGVLETQYF.

The DNA for the CDR3 is TGTGCCAGCAGACGGGACAGGGATGATGAGCAGTTCTTC. It yields the protein CASRRDRDDEQFF. J is TRBJ2-1 and V is TRBV6-5; 9 nucleotides line up with TRBD1. Germline lookup yields CDR1 MNHEY and CDR2 SVGAGI. CDR3 length: 13 residues. V gave up 6 bases and J gave up 8 bases; unmatched junction bases: 5.

Concerning this clonotype itself: One end of the junction varies from germline; a read error may be responsible. Written as DNA, the CDR3 is TGTGCCGGCAGTCATACTGGGGGCGGGGGTAGGAGAGATACGCAGTATTTT. Translated, it gives CAGSHTGGGGRRDTQYF. The chain is built from TRBV6-6 and TRBJ2-3, with D possibly TRBD2 on 7 matching bases. The CDR3 runs 17 residues. From germline, CDR1 is MNHNY and CDR2 SVGAGI (reference sequence).

V gene TRBV5-1 combines with J gene TRBJ1-4; D is uncertain. Germline CDR1 SGHRS, CDR2 YFSETQ. The CDR3 is made up of 15 amino acids. Between the trimmed V and J ends, which lost 0 bases and 0 bases, there was a span of 6 bases. DNA for the CDR3: TGCGCCAGCAGCTTGGCAGTTACAACTAATGAAAAACTGTTTTTT. It translates to CASSLAVTTNEKLFF.

The chain employs TRBV5-1 and TRBJ2-2; D is uncertain. The germline V gene encodes CDR1 SGHRS and CDR2 YFSETQ. Trimming pared 5 bases from V and 3 bases from J, leaving 5 bases between. The CDR3 is 12 residues long. The CDR3 DNA follows: TGCGCCAGCAGGACATACACCGGGGAGCTGTTTTTT. Its protein is CASRTYTGELFF.

This rearrangement joins TRBV28 to TRBJ1-2; 8 nucleotides line up with TRBD1. With V trimmed by 5 bases and J by 4 bases, 18 bases remained unmatched. The CDR3 totals 18 residues. In germline, CDR1 is MDHEN, CDR2 SYDVKM. Written as DNA, the CDR3 is TGTGCCAGCAGTCCCCGGGACAGGTCCCTTTCCCGGGGCTATGGCTACACCTTC. Its protein is CASSPRDRSLSRGYGYTF.